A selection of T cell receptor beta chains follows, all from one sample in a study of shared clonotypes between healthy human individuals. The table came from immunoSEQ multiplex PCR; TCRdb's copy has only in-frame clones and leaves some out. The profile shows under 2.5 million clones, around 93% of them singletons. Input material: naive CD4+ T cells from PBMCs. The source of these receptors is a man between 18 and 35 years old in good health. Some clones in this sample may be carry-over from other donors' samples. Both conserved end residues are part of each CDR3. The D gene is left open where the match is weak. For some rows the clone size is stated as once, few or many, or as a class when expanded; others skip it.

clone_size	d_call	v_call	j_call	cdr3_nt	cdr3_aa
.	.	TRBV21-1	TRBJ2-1	TGTGCCGCAGCGAAGGCGGGACTAGCGGATAGCTCCTACAATGAGCAGTTCTTC	CAAAKAGLADSSYNEQFF
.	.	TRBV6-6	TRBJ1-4	TGTGCCAGCAGTGGAAATGAAAAACTGTTTTTT	CASSGNEKLFF
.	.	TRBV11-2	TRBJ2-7	TGTGCCAGCTCTCCCCGGGCTTCTTCCCCCGAGCAGTACTTC	CASSPRASSPEQYF
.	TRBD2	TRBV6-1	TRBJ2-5	TGTGCCAGCAGTGAACATCTAGCGGGGAACCAAGAGACCCAGTACTTC	CASSEHLAGNQETQYF
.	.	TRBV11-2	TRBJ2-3	TGTGCCAGCAGCGCTATCCGGGTTTCCACAGATACGCAGTATTTT	CASSAIRVSTDTQYF
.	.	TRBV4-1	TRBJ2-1	TGCGCCAGCAGCCCGGCCTACCTCCTAGGCAATGAGCAGTTCTTC	CASSPAYLLGNEQFF
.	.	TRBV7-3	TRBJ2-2	TGTGCCAGCAGCCGGAGGACCGGGACCGGGGAGCTGTTTTTT	CASSRRTGTGELFF
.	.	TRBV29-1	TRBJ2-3	TGCAGCGTTGAAGAAGGCGGTCCACTGAAGTATTTT	CSVEEGGPLKYF
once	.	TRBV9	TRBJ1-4	TGTGCCAGCAGTTGGGGGCAGAATAATGAAAAACTGTTTTTT	CASSWGQNNEKLFF
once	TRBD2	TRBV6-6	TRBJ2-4	TGTGCCAGCAGTGCAGAACGGGGGAGGGGCATTCAGTACTTC	CASSAERGRGIQYF
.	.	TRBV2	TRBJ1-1	TGTGCCAGCACAGAAGACAGACCGAACACTGAAGCTTTCTTT	CASTEDRPNTEAFF
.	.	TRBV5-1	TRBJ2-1	TGCGCCAGCAGCGTCGCGCCCGGGACTGGCAATGAGCAGTTCTTC	CASSVAPGTGNEQFF
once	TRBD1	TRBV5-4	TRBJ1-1	TGTGCCAGCAGCTTGGAGACAGGGGCTGAAGCTTTCTTT	CASSLETGAEAFF
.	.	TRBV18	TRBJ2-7	TGTGCCAGCTCACCAAAGCCTAGCTACGAGCAGTACTTC	CASSPKPSYEQYF
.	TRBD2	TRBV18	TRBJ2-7	TGTGCCAGCTCACTGACTAGCGTGTACGAGCAGTACTTC	CASSLTSVYEQYF
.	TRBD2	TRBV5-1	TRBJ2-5	TGCGCCAGCAGCGTTTTAGCGGGAGGGAACCAAGAGACCCAGTACTTC	CASSVLAGGNQETQYF
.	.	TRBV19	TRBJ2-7	TGTGCCAGTAGCATATCATTTCCCCAACCCCCGCAGTACTTC	CASSISFPQPPQYF
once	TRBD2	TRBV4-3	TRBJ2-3	TGCGCCAGCAGCCAAATCTTAGCGGGAGAGACCACAGATACGCAGTATTTT	CASSQILAGETTDTQYF
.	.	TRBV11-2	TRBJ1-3	TGTGCCAGCAGCTTAGGGGGAAACACCATATATTTT	CASSLGGNTIYF
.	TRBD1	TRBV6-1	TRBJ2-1	TGTGCCATCGACGCCGGGACAGGGGGCGATGAGCAGTTCTTC	CAIDAGTGGDEQFF
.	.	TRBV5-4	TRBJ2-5	TGTGCCAGCAGCTTGGGACGGGGTCCCGGGGAGACCCAGTACTTC	CASSLGRGPGETQYF
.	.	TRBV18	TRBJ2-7	TGTGCCAGCTCACCCACCTCGGGCAGTACCTACGAGCAGTACTTC	CASSPTSGSTYEQYF
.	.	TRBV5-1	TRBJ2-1	TGCGCCAGCAGCTTGGGGGCCCCAATAGGGAATGAGCAGTTCTTC	CASSLGAPIGNEQFF
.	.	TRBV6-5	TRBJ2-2	TGTGCCAGCAGAACACCGAACACCGGGGAGCTGTTTTTT	CASRTPNTGELFF
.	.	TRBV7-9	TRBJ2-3	TGTGCCAGCAGCTTAATGTCATCACCCACAGATACGCAGTATTTT	CASSLMSSPTDTQYF
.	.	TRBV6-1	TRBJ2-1	TGTGCCAGCAGTGGGTTGCGGGGTAACGATTACAATGAGCAGTTCTTC	CASSGLRGNDYNEQFF
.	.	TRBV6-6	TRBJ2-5	TGTGCCAGCAGTGCCCCCGGAGCGGAAGAGACCCAGTACTTC	CASSAPGAEETQYF
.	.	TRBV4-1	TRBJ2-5	TGCGCCAGCAGCCAAGTACACCAAGAGACCCAGTACTTC	CASSQVHQETQYF
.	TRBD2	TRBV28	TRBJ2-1	TGTGCCAGCAGTTTATTGGTGCTAGCGGGGCTTAATGAGCAGTTCTTC	CASSLLVLAGLNEQFF
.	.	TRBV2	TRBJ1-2	TGTGCCAGCATCTCCGGGGTCGGCTACACCTTC	CASISGVGYTF
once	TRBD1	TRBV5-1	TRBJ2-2	TGCGCCAGCAGCTCCCACGGGGGTGGCCCCACAGGGGGCGGAATCGGGGAGCTGTTTTTT	CASSSHGGGPTGGGIGELFF
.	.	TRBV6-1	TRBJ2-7	TGTGCCAGCAGCCGTACTACAGGGAAGGGTTACGAGCAGTACTTC	CASSRTTGKGYEQYF
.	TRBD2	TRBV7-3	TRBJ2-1	TGTGCCAGCAGCTTCCCGACTAGCGGGAGTGCTGAGCAGTTCTTC	CASSFPTSGSAEQFF
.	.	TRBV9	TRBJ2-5	TGTGCCAGCAGCAGGATGGGGGGTGCAGAGACCCAGTACTTC	CASSRMGGAETQYF
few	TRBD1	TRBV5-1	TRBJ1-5	TGCGCCAGCAGCCCCGGGACAGAAAATCAGCCCCAGCATTTT	CASSPGTENQPQHF
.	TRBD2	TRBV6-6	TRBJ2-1	TGTGCCAGCAACACCGGAATAGCGGGAGGGAATGAGCAGTTCTTC	CASNTGIAGGNEQFF
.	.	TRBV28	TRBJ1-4	TGTGCCAGCAGTCCAGGCCCAGGCCTCGCTAATGAAAAACTGTTTTTT	CASSPGPGLANEKLFF
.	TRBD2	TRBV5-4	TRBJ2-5	TGTGCCAGCAGCTTGGCAGGGGAGGGACTAGCTAGAGAGACCCAGTACTTC	CASSLAGEGLARETQYF
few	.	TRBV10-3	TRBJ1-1	TGTGCCATCAGTGGGGCAAGGGAAACTGAAGCTTTCTTT	CAISGARETEAFF
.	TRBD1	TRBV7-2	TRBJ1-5	TGTGCCAGCAGCTTGAGGTTGGGGACAGGGGTTCGAAATCAGCCCCAGCATTTT	CASSLRLGTGVRNQPQHF
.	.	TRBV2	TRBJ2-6	TGTGCCAGCGTAGCGAGGCAGGCCCCTGGGGCCAACGTCCTGACTTTC	CASVARQAPGANVLTF
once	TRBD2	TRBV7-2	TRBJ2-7	TGTGCCAGCAGCTTCTACGGGAGGGAGGGTGAGCAGTACTTC	CASSFYGREGEQYF
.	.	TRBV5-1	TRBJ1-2	TGCGCCAGCAGCTTGGCCGGGGGCGCGGATGGCTACACCTTC	CASSLAGGADGYTF
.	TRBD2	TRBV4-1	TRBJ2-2	TGCGCCAGCAGCCAAGGGACTAGCGGGAGAAGGACCGGGGAGCTGTTTTTT	CASSQGTSGRRTGELFF
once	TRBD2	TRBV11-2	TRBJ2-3	TGTGCCAGCAGTAAGAGGACTAGATCCACAGATACGCAGTATTTT	CASSKRTRSTDTQYF
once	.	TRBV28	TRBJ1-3	TGTGCCAGCAGGGTTAAGAACGTCGGAAACACCATATATTTT	CASRVKNVGNTIYF
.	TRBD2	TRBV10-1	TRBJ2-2	TGCGCCAGCAAAAGGGGAGCGGGAGGAGGGACCGGGGAGCTGTTTTTT	CASKRGAGGGTGELFF